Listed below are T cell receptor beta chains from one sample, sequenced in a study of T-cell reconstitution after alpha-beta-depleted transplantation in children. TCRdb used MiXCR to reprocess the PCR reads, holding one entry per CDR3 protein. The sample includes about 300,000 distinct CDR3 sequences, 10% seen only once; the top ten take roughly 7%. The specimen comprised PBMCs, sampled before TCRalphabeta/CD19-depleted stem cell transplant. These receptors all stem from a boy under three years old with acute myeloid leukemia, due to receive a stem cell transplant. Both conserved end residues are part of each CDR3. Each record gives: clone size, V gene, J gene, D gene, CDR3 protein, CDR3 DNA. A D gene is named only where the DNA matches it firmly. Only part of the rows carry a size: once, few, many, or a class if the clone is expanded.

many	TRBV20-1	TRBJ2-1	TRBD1	CSAKDRGDEQFF	TGCAGTGCTAAGGACAGGGGGGATGAGCAGTTCTTC
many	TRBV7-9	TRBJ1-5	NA	CASSSNRDTINQPQHF	TGTGCCAGCAGCTCAAACCGGGACACGATCAATCAGCCCCAGCATTTT
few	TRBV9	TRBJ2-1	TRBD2	CASSVGGLAGINEQFF	TGTGCCAGCAGCGTAGGGGGACTAGCGGGGATTAATGAGCAGTTCTTC
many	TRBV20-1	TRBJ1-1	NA	CSALRTRSGEAFF	TGCAGTGCTCTTAGGACCAGAAGCGGTGAAGCTTTCTTT
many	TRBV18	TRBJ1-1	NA	CASFPGGNTEAFF	TGTGCCAGCTTCCCGGGGGGAAACACTGAAGCTTTCTTT
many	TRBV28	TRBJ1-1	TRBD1	CASRTPTGERTEAFF	TGTGCCAGCAGGACCCCGACAGGGGAGAGAACTGAAGCTTTCTTT
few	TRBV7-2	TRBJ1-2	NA	CASSSPQWVYGYTF	TGTGCCAGCAGCTCCCCCCAGTGGGTCTATGGCTACACCTTC
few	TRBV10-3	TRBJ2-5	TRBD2	CATKTSGGGETQYF	TGTGCCACCAAGACTAGCGGGGGAGGAGAGACCCAGTACTTC
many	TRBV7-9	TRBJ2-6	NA	CASRSGSGANVLTF	TGTGCCAGCAGGTCCGGCTCTGGGGCCAACGTCCTGACTTTC
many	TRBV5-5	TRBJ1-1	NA	CASSLGPRPHTEAFF	TGTGCCAGCAGCTTGGGGCCTCGGCCCCACACTGAAGCTTTCTTT
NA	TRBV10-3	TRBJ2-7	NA	CAISGYRSSYEQYF	TGTGCCATCAGTGGGTACAGGAGCTCCTACGAGCAGTACTTC
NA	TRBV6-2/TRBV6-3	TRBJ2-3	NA	CASSHSWDITSTDTQYF	TGTGCCAGCAGCCACTCCTGGGACATCACTAGCACAGATACGCAGTATTTT
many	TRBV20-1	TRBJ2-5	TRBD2	CSAPASGGVETQYF	TGCAGTGCCCCGGCTAGCGGGGGTGTAGAGACCCAGTACTTC
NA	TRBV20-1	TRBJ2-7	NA	CSAREDREGYGQYF	TGCAGTGCTAGAGAAGATAGGGAAGGGTATGGGCAGTACTTC
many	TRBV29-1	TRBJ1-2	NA	CSVVGSNYGYTF	TGCAGCGTTGTTGGCTCTAACTATGGCTACACCTTC
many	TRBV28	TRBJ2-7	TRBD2	CASSSRTSGRPSYEQYF	TGTGCCAGCAGTTCCCGGACTAGCGGGAGACCTTCCTACGAGCAGTACTTC
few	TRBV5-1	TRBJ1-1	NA	CASSSGAFSGNTEAFF	TGCGCCAGCAGTAGTGGGGCGTTTAGTGGGAACACTGAAGCTTTCTTT
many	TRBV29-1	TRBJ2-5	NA	CSVSTVQETQYF	TGCAGCGTTTCAACGGTCCAAGAGACCCAGTACTTC
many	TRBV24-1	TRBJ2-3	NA	CATSDQQGGFTDTQYF	TGTGCCACCAGTGATCAACAGGGAGGGTTCACAGATACGCAGTATTTT
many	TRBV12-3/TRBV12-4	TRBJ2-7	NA	CASSLVTGNSYEQYF	TGTGCCAGCAGTTTAGTGACAGGTAACTCCTACGAGCAGTACTTC
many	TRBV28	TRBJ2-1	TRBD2	CASSYERGYNEQFF	TGTGCCAGCAGTTACGAGCGGGGGTACAATGAGCAGTTCTTC
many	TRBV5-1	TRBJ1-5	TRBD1	CASSLGGSNQPQHF	TGTGCCAGCAGTTTAGGGGGCAGCAATCAGCCCCAGCATTTT
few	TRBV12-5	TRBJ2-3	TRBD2	CASGWTSGGSTDTQYF	TGTGCTAGTGGTTGGACTAGCGGGGGGAGCACAGATACGCAGTATTTT
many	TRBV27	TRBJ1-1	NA	CASSLSRWVNTEAFF	TGTGCCAGCAGTTTATCCAGATGGGTGAACACTGAAGCTTTCTTT
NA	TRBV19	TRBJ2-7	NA	CASSIGSNQRYEQYF	TGTGCCAGTAGTATAGGCAGCAATCAACGGTACGAGCAGTACTTC
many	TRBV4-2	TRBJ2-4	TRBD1	CASSPGQPRDQAKNIQYF	TGTGCCAGCAGCCCGGGACAGCCCAGAGATCAAGCCAAAAACATTCAGTACTTC
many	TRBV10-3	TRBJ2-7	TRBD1	CAISAGTGGTYEQYF	TGTGCCATCAGTGCCGGGACAGGGGGCACCTACGAGCAGTACTTC
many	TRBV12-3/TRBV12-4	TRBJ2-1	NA	CASSLSEGNEQFF	TGTGCCAGCAGTTTGTCTGAGGGAAATGAGCAGTTCTTC
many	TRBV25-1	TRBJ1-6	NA	CASSEYGQGHNSPLHF	TGTGCCAGCAGTGAATATGGCCAGGGCCATAATTCACCCCTCCACTTT
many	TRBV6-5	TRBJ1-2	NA	CASSYSGAGGYTF	TGTGCCAGCAGTTACTCAGGGGCGGGAGGCTACACCTTC
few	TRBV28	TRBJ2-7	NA	CASSPPWRRGNEQYF	TGTGCCAGCAGCCCCCCATGGCGTCGTGGAAACGAGCAGTACTTC
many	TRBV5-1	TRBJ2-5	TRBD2	CASSLDRVAGAQETQYF	TGCGCCAGCAGCTTGGATAGGGTAGCGGGAGCACAAGAGACCCAGTACTTC
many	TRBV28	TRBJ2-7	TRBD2	CASSAGGPFEQYF	TGTGCCAGCAGCGCGGGGGGGCCGTTTGAGCAGTACTTC
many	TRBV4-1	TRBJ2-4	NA	CASSLRLLVAKNIQYF	TGCGCCAGCAGCCTCAGACTCCTCGTAGCCAAAAACATTCAGTACTTC
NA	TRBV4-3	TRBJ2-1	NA	CASSLYGTVNEQFF	TGCGCCAGCAGCCTATACGGGACGGTCAATGAGCAGTTCTTC
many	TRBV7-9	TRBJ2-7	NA	CASSLVGTSYEQYF	TGTGCCAGCAGCTTAGTTGGGACCTCCTACGAGCAGTACTTC
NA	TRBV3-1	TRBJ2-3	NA	CASSPPRWSNTDTQYF	TGTGCCAGCAGCCCACCCCGTTGGAGCAACACAGATACGCAGTATTTT
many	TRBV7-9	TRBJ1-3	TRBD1	CASSSGQGVPSGNTIYF	TGTGCCAGCAGCTCAGGACAGGGCGTACCCTCTGGAAACACCATATATTTT
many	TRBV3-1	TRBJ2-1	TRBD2	CASSLRTLAGSNEQFF	TGTGCCAGCAGCCTACGGACTCTAGCGGGATCGAATGAGCAGTTCTTC
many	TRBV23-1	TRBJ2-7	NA	CASLLSPLLPYEQYF	TGCGCCAGCCTCCTCAGCCCACTTCTTCCCTACGAGCAGTACTTC
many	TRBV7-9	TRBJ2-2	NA	CASSFLRTNTGELFF	TGTGCCAGCAGCTTCCTCCGGACGAACACCGGGGAGCTGTTTTTT
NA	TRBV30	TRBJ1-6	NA	CAWSVDSSYNSPLHF	TGTGCCTGGAGTGTAGACAGCTCCTATAATTCACCCCTCCACTTT
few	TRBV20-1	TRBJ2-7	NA	CSARRMSSYEQYF	TGCAGTGCCAGACGGATGAGCTCCTACGAGCAGTACTTC
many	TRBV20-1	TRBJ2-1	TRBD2	CSARVLRTSDWDEQFF	TGCAGTGCTAGAGTGCTGAGGACTAGTGATTGGGATGAGCAGTTCTTC
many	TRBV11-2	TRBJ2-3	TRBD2	CASSGDPSGVDTQYF	TGTGCCAGCAGCGGCGATCCTAGCGGGGTTGATACGCAGTATTTT
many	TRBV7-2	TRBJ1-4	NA	CASSYPFDGATNEKLFF	TGTGCCAGCAGCTATCCTTTTGACGGTGCAACTAATGAAAAACTGTTTTTT
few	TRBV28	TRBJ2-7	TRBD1	CASSPGTGYDEQYF	TGTGCCAGCAGTCCCGGGACAGGGTACGACGAGCAGTACTTC
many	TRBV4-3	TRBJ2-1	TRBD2	CASSQAGTSGRIWDEQFF	TGCGCCAGCAGCCAAGCAGGGACTAGCGGGAGGATATGGGATGAGCAGTTCTTC